These 8 T cell receptor beta chains were all obtained from the same sample, sequenced in a study of blood T cells in healthy people across ages. Combining a sample-barcoded 5' primer with a J-beta primer mix, a second PCR ran for roughly 6 to 12 cycles. TCRdb re-called the 5' RACE reads through MiXCR, storing one row per CDR3 protein. The profile shows approximately 490,000 distinct CDR3 sequences, around 24% of them singletons. A further study also used this sample, focusing on T cells of mothers and their children.

Sequenced input: blood. These receptors were taken from a boy between 5 and 17 years old in good health.

The V gene is TRBV7-2, the J gene TRBJ1-5; D perhaps matches TRBD1 (5 bases). Germline loops: CDR1 SGHTA, CDR2 FQGNSA. There are 15 residues in the CDR3. Deletions cut 5 bases from V and 5 bases from J, with 16 bases between. CDR3 in DNA: TGTGCCAGCAGCCCAGACCCGGGGGAGGATCAGCCCCAGCATTTT. It is translated as CASSPDPGEDQPQHF.

The CDR3: CASSLVYRDRESYEQYF. The CDR3 coding sequence is TGTGCCAGCAGTTTAGTTTACCGGGACAGGGAAAGCTACGAGCAGTACTTC. The genes are TRBV12-3 or TRBV12-4 and TRBJ2-7, with TRBD1 matching over 9 bases. With V trimmed by 1 base and J by 3 bases, 10 bases remained unmatched. This CDR3 comprises 17 residues.

The chain links TRBV7-9 to TRBJ2-7, with D possibly TRBD1 on 6 matching bases. Germline lookup yields CDR1 SEHNR and CDR2 FQNEAQ (reference sequence). Trimming stripped 0 bases from V and 6 bases from J, with 12 bases between. This CDR3 has 14 amino acids. The CDR3 is CASSLAIQGGEQYF. CDR3 sequence (DNA): TGTGCCAGCAGCTTAGCGATACAGGGTGGCGAGCAGTACTTC.

As concerns this clonotype: The final CDR3 position lacks the conserved phenylalanine or tryptophan, pointing to a likely read error. This chain links TRBV27 with TRBJ1-6; weak D call: TRBD1 (5 bases). V gave up 3 bases and J gave up 8 bases, with 11 bases separating them. There are 14 residues in the CDR3. From germline, CDR1 is MNHEY and CDR2 SMNVEV (reference sequence). CDR3 nucleotides: TGTGCCAGCAGTTTGTCTCAGGGCGATTCACCCCTCCACCTT. It codes for CASSLSQGDSPLHL.

As concerns this clonotype: Sequence at one end of the junction differs from germline and may be a read error. The chain combines TRBV29-1 with TRBJ2-1; 9 nucleotides align to TRBD1. Germline V gene data show CDR1 as SQVTM and CDR2 as ANQGSEA. This CDR3 contains 14 residues. The CDR3 nucleotides read TGCAGCGCAACTGGGACAGGGTCCCACAATGGGCAGTTCTTC. Residues: CSATGTGSHNGQFF.

V gene TRBV18 combines with J gene TRBJ2-7; 8 positions agree with TRBD1. This CDR3 has 15 amino acids. V gave up 7 bases and J gave up 3 bases; unmatched junction bases: 11. CDR1 KGHSH and CDR2 LQKENI come from the germline V gene. The CDR3 region has the DNA TGTGCCAGCTTCACCAGGTCAGGGGGCCTCTACGAGCAGTACTTC. Translated, it gives CASFTRSGGLYEQYF. The variable domain in full, with the rest retrieved from reference TRBV18 and TRBJ2-7, is NAGVMQNPRHLVRRRGQEARLRCSPMKGHSHVYWYRQLPEEGLKFMVYLQKENIIDESGMPKERFSAEFPKEGPSILRIQQVVRGDSAAYFCASFTRSGGLYEQYFGPGTRLTVT.

The sample holds a few counts of this clonotype. CDR3 sequence reads: CASSYRLDSKANYGYTF. In DNA, the CDR3 is TGTGCCAGCAGTTACCGCCTCGACAGTAAAGCTAACTATGGCTACACCTTC. The V gene is TRBV6-2 or TRBV6-3, the J gene TRBJ1-2; possibly TRBD1 for D (5 bases). The CDR3 sequence is 17 residues long. Between the trimmed V and J ends, which lost 2 bases and 0 bases, there was a span of 16 bases. The V gene's germline CDR1 is MNHEY and CDR2 SVGEGT.

This clonotype was observed at least ten times. This rearrangement joins TRBV7-9 to TRBJ2-5; TRBD1 agrees at 7 bases. The CDR3 is made up of 16 amino acids. After removal of 2 bases from V and 5 bases from J, the junction contained 11 bases not matched to a gene. Germline values: CDR1 SEHNR, CDR2 FQNEAQ (reference sequence). Here the CDR3 reads CASSLSNTGAWETQYF. For the CDR3, the DNA is TGTGCCAGCAGCTTATCGAATACAGGGGCGTGGGAGACCCAGTACTTC.